Detailed here is one TCR beta chain. Antigen: not known. The data were taken from a study of cytomegalovirus exposure and HLA in healthy donors. Study-level background: According to later analysis, the same platform produced the 110 or so validation and 666 first-cohort repertoires. Broader study findings: Accounts indicate the classifier identified cytomegalovirus status with strong specificity and sensitivity.

Method: immunoSEQ multiplex PCR; TCRdb's copy keeps in-frame clones and lacks some. Of more than 100,000 clones listed, 70% to 90% are singletons. This clonotype originated in a woman aged 18-29 years in good health and CMV-seropositive. The material sequenced was PBMCs.

The CDR3 reads CASSQKQGGNSPLHF. For the CDR3, the DNA is TGCGCCAGCAGCCAAAAACAGGGCGGTAATTCACCCCTCCACTTT. The J gene is TRBJ1-6, the V gene TRBV4-1, with D maybe TRBD1 (6 bases). The CDR3 has 15 amino acids. CDR1 MGHRA and CDR2 YSYEKL come from the germline V gene. V lost 2 bases and J lost 6, with 11 bases in between.